This entry is about one T cell receptor beta chain. V was pared by 6 bases and J by 0 bases, with 9 bases of the junction left unmatched. The germline CDR1 and CDR2 sequences are LNHDA and SQIVND (reference sequence). The CDR3 is 17 amino acids. These data come from a study of regulatory T cells in long-lasting Graves disease. Time point of the sample: newly diagnosed GD, antithyroid drugs for less than 3 months. From RNA extracted from PBMCs, the TCR library was made. For TCR beta, libraries came from iRepertoire HTBI primers and Arm-PCR of CDR3 regions. Via MiXCR, TCRdb re-called the multiplex PCR reads, giving one row per CDR3 protein. The sample records a few hundred thousand distinct CDR3 sequences, about 11% being singletons. These records were also assigned to another study, of T cells in Graves' hyperthyroidism and ophthalmopathy.

This clonotype was obtained from a woman younger than 30 with Graves disease. Sequenced here: peripheral blood mononuclear cells (PBMCs), sampled at new diagnosis, from a patient treated with antithyroid drugs. The chain joins TRBV19 to TRBJ2-1; 9 bases agree with TRBD2. CDR3 region: CASSPTSGPSSYNEQFF. CDR3 sequence (DNA): TGTGCCAGTAGCCCGACTAGCGGTCCGAGCTCCTACAATGAGCAGTTCTTC.